The 7 T cell receptor beta chains presented below share a single source sample, sequenced in a study of blood T cell repertoires in COVID-19. Assay: immunoSEQ multiplex PCR; the TCRdb copy retains only in-frame clones and omits some. The sample carries about 120,000 clones, about 79% recorded once. The sequenced sample was peripheral blood. The receptors were gathered from a woman between 65 and 79 years old with acute or convalescent COVID-19.

The rearrangement links TRBV12-1 to TRBJ2-1; the tabulated D call, TRBD2, remains unverified against the DNA. TRBV12-1 is labeled a pseudogene. The CDR3 is 18 residues long. This CDR3 is CASRFEASSVSSYNEQFF. For the CDR3, the DNA is TGTGCCAGCAGGTTCGAGGCCTCTAGCGTTAGCTCCTACAATGAGCAGTTCTTC.

V usage is TRBV29-1 and J usage is TRBJ1-2, with D perhaps TRBD1 (6 bases). This CDR3 spans 11 amino acids. Trimming shortened V by 7 bases and J by 8 bases, and 14 bases separated the two germline ends. Germline V gives CDR1 SQVTM, CDR2 ANQGSEA. The CDR3 reads CSARGGQGYTF. CDR3 DNA: TGCAGCGCAAGGGGGGGGCAAGGCTACACCTTC. Full variable domain (remainder filled in from reference TRBV29-1 and TRBJ1-2): SAVISQKPSRDICQRGTSLTIQCQVDSQVTMMFWYRQQPGQSLTLIATANQGSEATYESGFVIDKFPISRPNLTFSTLTVSNMSPEDSSIYLCSARGGQGYTFGSGTRLTVV.

The chain carries TRBV6-6 and TRBJ2-5; no firm D call. V lost 0 bases to trimming and J lost 0 bases, with 8 bases between them. The length of the CDR3 is 15 residues. Per the germline V gene, CDR1 is MNHNY and CDR2 is SVGAGI (reference sequence). The CDR3 DNA is TGTGCCAGCAGTTACTCGAGCGCGAACCAAGAGACCCAGTACTTC. Amino acid sequence: CASSYSSANQETQYF.

The rearrangement links TRBV5-1 to TRBJ2-1, with TRBD2 identical over 9 bases. V dropped 4 bases and J dropped 9; count of bases not matched to a gene: 20. Germline V gives CDR1 SGHRS, CDR2 YFSETQ. The length of the CDR3 is 18 residues. The CDR3 DNA reads as TGCGCCAGCAGCCCCGGGGCGGGGGGGCCTTCTCTCCGCGGTGAGCAGTTCTTC. Amino acid sequence: CASSPGAGGPSLRGEQFF.

A note on this clone: The identical CDR3 is also encoded by other nucleotide sequences in the sample. The V call is TRBV6-1, the J call TRBJ1-2; 11 bases map to TRBD1. Germline loops: CDR1 MNHNS, CDR2 SASEGT. The CDR3 has 14 residues. Trimming took 3 bases from V and 5 from J; bases not matched to a gene: 2. CDR3 in amino acids: CASSDRDRGYGYTF. Written as DNA, the CDR3 is TGTGCCAGCAGTGACCGGGACAGGGGGTATGGCTACACCTTC.

V and J are TRBV6-5 and TRBJ1-2; 8 nucleotides match TRBD1. Germline V lookup: CDR1 MNHEY, CDR2 SVGAGI. The junction had 12 bases not matched to a gene; V was cut back by 6 bases and J by 6 bases. This CDR3 has 15 residues. This CDR3 is CASRTGTGGFHGYTF. The DNA of the CDR3 is TGTGCCAGCAGGACGGGGACAGGAGGCTTCCATGGCTACACCTTC.

This chain joins TRBV5-4 and TRBJ2-3; D might be TRBD2 (5 bases). Germline V CDR1 and CDR2: SGHNT, YYREEE (reference sequence). This CDR3 spans 14 amino acids. Trimming left V 3 bases short and J 2 bases short, with 10 bases between. The DNA of the CDR3 is TGTGCCAGCAGCTCTCGGGGTATCACAGATACGCAGTATTTT. This codes for CASSSRGITDTQYF.